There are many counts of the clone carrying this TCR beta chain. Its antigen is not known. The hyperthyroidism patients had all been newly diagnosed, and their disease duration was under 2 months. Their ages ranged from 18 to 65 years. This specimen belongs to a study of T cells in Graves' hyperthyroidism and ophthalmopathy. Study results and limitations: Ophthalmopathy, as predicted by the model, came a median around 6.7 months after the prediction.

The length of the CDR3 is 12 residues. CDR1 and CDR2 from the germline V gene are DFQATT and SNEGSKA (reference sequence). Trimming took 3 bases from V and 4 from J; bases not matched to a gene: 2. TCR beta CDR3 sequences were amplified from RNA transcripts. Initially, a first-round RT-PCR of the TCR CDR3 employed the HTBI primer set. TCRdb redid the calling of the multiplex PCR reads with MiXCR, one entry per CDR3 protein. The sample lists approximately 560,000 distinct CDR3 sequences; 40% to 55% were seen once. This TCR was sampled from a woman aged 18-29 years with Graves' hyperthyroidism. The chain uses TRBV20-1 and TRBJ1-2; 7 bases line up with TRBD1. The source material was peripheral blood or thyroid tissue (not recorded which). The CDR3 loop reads CSASGTAYGYTF. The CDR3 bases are TGCAGTGCTAGCGGGACAGCCTATGGCTACACCTTC.